Presented here are 9 T cell receptor beta chains from one specimen sequenced in a study of T-cell reconstitution after alpha-beta-depleted transplantation in children. The authors prepared the TCRbeta library with unique molecular identifiers. One entry per CDR3 protein results from TCRdb running MiXCR on the PCR reads. The data contain about a million distinct CDR3 sequences, roughly 29% of them seen just once; the ten biggest clones take up 28%. This sample comprised PBMCs, mostly from graft donor cells, obtained 360 days after TCRalphabeta/CD19-depleted stem cell transplant. The source of these receptors is a boy under two years old who had a stem cell transplant for SCID, so the T cells may come from the graft donor.

This clonotype was recorded a few times. The chain links TRBV15 to TRBJ2-2; D is unclear. Trimming removed 1 base from V and 9 bases from J, with 6 bases in between. Per the germline V gene, CDR1 is LNHNV and CDR2 is YYDKDF (reference sequence). This CDR3 region has 12 residues. The CDR3 DNA is TGTGCCACCAGCAGAGTAGGACGGGAGCTGTTTTTT. Amino acid sequence: CATSRVGRELFF. Full variable domain (missing parts from reference TRBV15 and TRBJ2-2): DAMVIQNPRYQVTQFGKPVTLSCSQTLNHNVMYWYQQKSSQAPKLLFHYYDKDFNNEADTPDNFQSRRPNTSFCFLDIRSPGLGDTAMYLCATSRVGRELFFGEGSRLTVL.

The chain uses TRBV29-1 and TRBJ2-1, with D maybe TRBD2 (6 bases). Germline V CDR1 and CDR2: SQVTM, ANQGSEA. The ends were cut back, 5 bases at V and 4 bases at J, with 21 bases in the middle. The CDR3 length is 16 residues. The CDR3 spells CSVSRGGAPPYNEQFF. The CDR3, as DNA: TGCAGCGTTTCCCGGGGCGGGGCACCTCCTTACAATGAGCAGTTCTTC.

J is TRBJ1-6 and V is TRBV9; 8 bases line up with TRBD1. Germline assignment: CDR1 SGDLS and CDR2 YYNGEE. This CDR3 region has 14 residues. J gave up 11 bases and V 0 bases, and 4 bases lay outside the gene matches. The DNA for the CDR3 is TGTGCCAGCAGCGTAGAGGACAGGGTAACACCCCTCCACTTT. This encodes CASSVEDRVTPLHF. The full variable domain, completed using reference TRBV9 and TRBJ1-6, is DSGVTQTPKHLITATGQRVTLRCSPRSGDLSVYWYQQSLDQGLQFLIQYYNGEERAKGNILERFSAQQFPDLHSELNLSSLELGDSALYFCASSVEDRVTPLHFGNGTRLTVT.

This clonotype was detected once. CDR3 DNA: TGTGCCAGCAGTTACTCCCGATGGGGTTCACCCCTCCACTTT. Translated: CASSYSRWGSPLHF. This rearrangement joins TRBV6-5 to TRBJ1-6; unclear D gene. Germline lookup yields CDR1 MNHEY and CDR2 SVGAGI. V was shortened by 0 bases and J by 9 bases, with 9 bases between the two germline ends. The CDR3 length is 14 residues.

This chain links TRBV27 with TRBJ2-3; a possible D gene is TRBD1 (5 bases). The V and J ends lost 3 bases and 0 bases respectively, with 10 bases between them. In germline, CDR1 is MNHEY, CDR2 SMNVEV (reference sequence). The CDR3 consists of 15 residues. The CDR3 nucleotides are TGTGCCAGCAGTTTTTGGAGACAGAGCACAGATACGCAGTATTTT. Residues: CASSFWRQSTDTQYF.

This clonotype showed up just a few times. The chain combines TRBV27 with TRBJ2-3; D gene uncertain. The CDR3 is 13 residues long. Germline values: CDR1 MNHEY, CDR2 SMNVEV (reference sequence). The ends were cut back, 5 bases at V and 5 bases at J, with 11 bases in the middle. The CDR3 region has the DNA TGTGCCAGCAGTGCTATAGTGAAAGATACGCAGTATTTT. This codes for CASSAIVKDTQYF.

The chain links TRBV5-1 to TRBJ2-5, with 7 bases aligning to TRBD1. CDR3 length: 17 residues. Germline CDR1 and CDR2: SGHRS and YFSETQ. With V trimmed by 0 bases and J by 5 bases, 13 bases remained unmatched. CDR3 residues: CASSLAQGQRLGETQYF. For the CDR3, the DNA is TGCGCCAGCAGCTTGGCTCAGGGACAGCGTTTAGGGGAGACCCAGTACTTC. The full variable domain, with the rest looked up from reference TRBV5-1 and TRBJ2-5, is KAGVTQTPRYLIKTRGQQVTLSCSPISGHRSVSWYQQTPGQGLQFLFEYFSETQRNKGNFPGRFSGRQFSNSRSEMNVSTLELGDSALYLCASSLAQGQRLGETQYFGPGTRLLVL.

This clonotype was seen a handful of times. The chain employs TRBV5-1 and TRBJ2-1; no clear D gene. This CDR3 has 11 amino acids. Germline assignment: CDR1 SGHRS and CDR2 YFSETQ. Trimming shortened V by 4 bases and J by 8 bases, and 7 bases separated the two germline ends. Written as DNA, the CDR3 is TGCGCCAGCAGCCCTGACCATGAGCAGTTCTTC. This sequence encodes CASSPDHEQFF.

This clonotype has only a few counts. The chain couples TRBV6-1 to TRBJ1-2; possible D gene TRBD1, 6 bases. The CDR3 spans 15 residues. CDR1 and CDR2 (germline): MNHNS, SASEGT. V was cut by 8 bases and J by 3 bases, with 19 bases left in between. In DNA, the CDR3 is TGTGCCAGCTCTAGGGGAGGGGGGCCGTACTATGGCTACACCTTC. Protein: CASSRGGGPYYGYTF.